These T cell receptor beta chains were read from a single sample in a study of blood T cell repertoires in COVID-19. Produced via immunoSEQ multiplex PCR; TCRdb's table is partial and in-frame only. The top ten hold 11% of the sample, which has roughly 260,000 clones, about 90% seen once. Material: peripheral blood. Receptor source: a woman in her 30s with COVID-19, enrolled during active disease. CDR3s include the opening cysteine and the closing phenylalanine or tryptophan. D genes are given only for firm matches. Clone size is given for some rows only: seen once, a few or many times, or a class if the clone is expanded.

CDR3 DNA,CDR3 protein,clone size,J gene,CDR3 length,D gene,V gene
TGTGCCAGCAGTTACCGTAGCGGAGGGAACACCGGGGAGCTGTTTTTT,CASSYRSGGNTGELFF,few,TRBJ2-2,16,-,TRBV6-6
TGTGCCAGCAGCCAAGAGGGAGGGAGCTCCTACGAGCAGTACTTC,CASSQEGGSSYEQYF,many,TRBJ2-7,15,TRBD2,TRBV4-2
TGTGCCAGCAGCATCCCCTCTGTGGAGAACTACAATGAGCAGTTCTTC,CASSIPSVENYNEQFF,-,TRBJ2-1,16,-,TRBV11-2
TGTGCCAGTAGTATAGATCCAGCGGGTAGGAACTATGGCTACACCTTC,CASSIDPAGRNYGYTF,-,TRBJ1-2,16,-,TRBV19
TGTGCCAGCCTGGGACAGGGCCTCGAAAAACTGTTTTTT,CASLGQGLEKLFF,-,TRBJ1-4,13,TRBD1,TRBV6-6
TGCGCCAGCAGCAGGGGGCAGGGGAAGGAAAAACTGTTTTTT,CASSRGQGKEKLFF,-,TRBJ1-4,14,TRBD1,TRBV5-1
TGTGCCAGCAGCTTCGGACAGAGCACTGAAGCTTTCTTT,CASSFGQSTEAFF,-,TRBJ1-1,13,-,TRBV9
TGCAGCGTGATAGCGGGGACGCGCGAGCAGTACTTC,CSVIAGTREQYF,-,TRBJ2-7,12,TRBD2,TRBV29-1
TGTGCCAGCAGCCTACAGTTTTTCAACTATGGCTACACCTTC,CASSLQFFNYGYTF,-,TRBJ1-2,14,-,TRBV28
TGTGCCAGCAGCATCCTGTCGAGCTCCTACAATGAGCAGTTCTTC,CASSILSSSYNEQFF,once,TRBJ2-1,15,-,TRBV7-3
TGTGCCAGCAAAAGACTAGCGGACGCCTACGAGCAGTACTTC,CASKRLADAYEQYF,few,TRBJ2-7,14,TRBD2,TRBV2
TGTGCCAGCAGTCCCCTTCTGGGGACAGGGGTTAACGGGGAGCTGTTTTTT,CASSPLLGTGVNGELFF,-,TRBJ2-2,17,TRBD1,TRBV28
TGCAGCGTTTATTACTCTAGCACAGATACGCAGTATTTT,CSVYYSSTDTQYF,-,TRBJ2-3,13,-,TRBV29-1
TGTGCCAGCTCACTGACAGACGAGCAGTACTTC,CASSLTDEQYF,-,TRBJ2-7,11,-,TRBV18
TGTGCCAGCAGTGAAAACCGGGGGTCCCACACAGATACGCAGTATTTT,CASSENRGSHTDTQYF,-,TRBJ2-3,16,-,TRBV6-1
TGTGCCAGCAAAACCCCAGGGGTTGGGGCTGAAGCTTTCTTT,CASKTPGVGAEAFF,-,TRBJ1-1,14,-,TRBV7-6
TGTGCCAGCAGCCCGGGACTATCCAACAATGAGCAGTTCTTC,CASSPGLSNNEQFF,-,TRBJ2-1,14,TRBD2,TRBV3-1/TRBV3-2
TGTGCCAGCAGCCCGACTCTCAGCCCCTCTGGAAACACCATATATTTT,CASSPTLSPSGNTIYF,-,TRBJ1-3,16,-,TRBV5-6
TGCGCCAGCAGCCACCCAGGGACAGGGAGCAACACCATATATTTT,CASSHPGTGSNTIYF,-,TRBJ1-3,15,TRBD1,TRBV4-1
TGTGCCAGCAGCTTAGGGGGACAGGGGTCGGGAGATACGCAGTATTTT,CASSLGGQGSGDTQYF,-,TRBJ2-3,16,TRBD1,TRBV11-3
TGTGCCAGCAGTGAACCAGACAGGGGGAACACTGAAGCTTTCTTT,CASSEPDRGNTEAFF,-,TRBJ1-1,15,TRBD1,TRBV6-1
TGTGCCAGCAGCAGAAGGGGGACTACTTCAATCGGGGCAGATACGCAGTATTTT,CASSRRGTTSIGADTQYF,-,TRBJ2-3,18,-,TRBV7-3
TGTGCCATCAGTGATCCCCGACTAGCGGAGTCCTACGAGCAGTACTTC,CAISDPRLAESYEQYF,-,TRBJ2-7,16,TRBD2,TRBV10-3
TGTGCCAGCACCGAAGGGACAGGGTTGGATACGCAGTATTTT,CASTEGTGLDTQYF,few,TRBJ2-3,14,TRBD1,TRBV28
TGTGCCAGCAGCCAAGAAAACAGGGGGTCCCACGAGCAGTACTTC,CASSQENRGSHEQYF,-,TRBJ2-7,15,TRBD1,TRBV3-1/TRBV3-2
TGCAGCGTTGAGGGGGGTCGAGGCACTGAAGCTTTCTTT,CSVEGGRGTEAFF,-,TRBJ1-1,13,-,TRBV29-1
TGTGCCAGCAGCTTAGGTTACTACGAGCAGTACTTC,CASSLGYYEQYF,-,TRBJ2-7,12,-,TRBV11-2
TGTGCCTGGAGATCTTTTACTCAAGAGACCCAGTACTTC,CAWRSFTQETQYF,-,TRBJ2-5,13,-,TRBV30
TGCGCCAGCAGCCAAGATCCCCTTTTAAGACTAGCGGAATCCAAAAACATTCAGTACTTC,CASSQDPLLRLAESKNIQYF,-,TRBJ2-4,20,TRBD2,TRBV4-1
TGTGCCAGCACCAACTATGTGGGAGCGGGAGGGACCGGGGAGCTGTTTTTT,CASTNYVGAGGTGELFF,-,TRBJ2-2,17,TRBD2,TRBV28
TGCGCCAGCAGCCGGTACGGACTAGCGGGAGCAAATGAGCAGTTCTTC,CASSRYGLAGANEQFF,-,TRBJ2-1,16,TRBD2,TRBV4-3
TGTGCCAGCAGGATAGCGGGAGAGCAGTACTTC,CASRIAGEQYF,-,TRBJ2-7,11,TRBD2,TRBV2
TGTGCCAGCAGTTTATTGCAGGGCTGGGAAAAACTGTTTTTT,CASSLLQGWEKLFF,few,TRBJ1-4,14,-,TRBV28
TGTGCCAGCAGTTATCAGACTCATCAGCCCCAGCATTTT,CASSYQTHQPQHF,-,TRBJ1-5,13,-,TRBV6-2/TRBV6-3
TGCAGCGTTGAGGGAAGGGGAGATACGCAGTATTTT,CSVEGRGDTQYF,-,TRBJ2-3,12,-,TRBV29-1
TGTGCCAGCAGCTCTAGGATCTCTGGGGCCAACGTCCTGACTTTC,CASSSRISGANVLTF,once,TRBJ2-6,15,-,TRBV7-9
TGTGCCAGCTCACCAAAAAGAACACAGGGGGGAGAGACCCAGTACTTC,CASSPKRTQGGETQYF,-,TRBJ2-5,16,TRBD1,TRBV18
TGTGCCAGCAGCCTTCGCGTTAGCGGGAGTACAGATACGCAGTATTTT,CASSLRVSGSTDTQYF,-,TRBJ2-3,16,TRBD2,TRBV7-2
TGTGCCTGGGACAGGGAGCCGAACACTGAAGCTTTCTTT,CAWDREPNTEAFF,-,TRBJ1-1,13,TRBD1,TRBV30
TGTGCCAGCAGCTTAGACTTCCAAAGGCGGGAGCAGTACTTC,CASSLDFQRREQYF,-,TRBJ2-7,14,-,TRBV7-9
TGTGCCAGCAGTGAAGTGCGTTCCCTCTCTGGAAACACCATATATTTT,CASSEVRSLSGNTIYF,-,TRBJ1-3,16,-,TRBV2
TGTGCCAGCAGCCTGGACAGGGGGTTTACGGTTGAGCAGTACTTC,CASSLDRGFTVEQYF,once,TRBJ2-7,15,TRBD1,TRBV5-4